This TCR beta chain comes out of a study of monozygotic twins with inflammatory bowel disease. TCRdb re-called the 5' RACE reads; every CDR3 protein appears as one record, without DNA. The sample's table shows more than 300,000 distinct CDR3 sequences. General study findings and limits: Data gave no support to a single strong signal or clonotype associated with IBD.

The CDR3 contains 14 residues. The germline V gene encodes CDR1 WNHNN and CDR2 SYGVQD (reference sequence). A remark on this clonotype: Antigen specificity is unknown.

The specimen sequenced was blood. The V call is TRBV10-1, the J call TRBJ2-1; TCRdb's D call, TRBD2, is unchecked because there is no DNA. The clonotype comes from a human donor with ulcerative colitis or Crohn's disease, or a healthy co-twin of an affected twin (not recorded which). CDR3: CASSTSGRWGEQFF.